The clone carrying this T cell receptor beta chain was seen just once. Clones were read by immunoSEQ multiplex PCR, and TCRdb kept only the in-frame ones, dropping some. Counted here are about 99,000 clones, roughly 94% occurring once; the ten biggest clones make up about 0.19%. V was shortened by 0 bases and J by 4 bases, with 15 bases between the two germline ends. The germline gives CDR1 WSHSY, CDR2 SAAADI. CDR3 length equals 16 residues. This sample is part of a study of OX40 agonist ivuxolimab in advanced cancers. Study as a whole: Ivuxolimab, an antibody that agonizes OX40 (CD134), was administered to the patients. Recorded diagnoses for dose-escalation patients were hepatocellular carcinoma, melanoma, renal cell or head and neck cancer. Anti-PD-1, anti-PD-L1 or anti-CTLA-4 therapy given earlier was allowed, and approximately 43% had some.

The V gene is TRBV10-2, the J gene TRBJ1-2, with unresolved D. The sequence came from an adult with an advanced solid tumor such as melanoma, head and neck, liver or kidney cancer. The specimen was CD4+ or CD8+ T cells sorted from blood, collected in a trial of the OX40 agonist ivuxolimab. CDR3 region: CASSESPLTRGYGYTF. The CDR3 DNA is TGCGCCAGCAGTGAGTCCCCCCTCACTCGCGGCTATGGCTACACCTTC.